The next 30 T cell receptor beta chains were all read from a single sample in a study of T cells in Graves' hyperthyroidism and ophthalmopathy. TCR beta CDR3 regions were amplified from RNA. HTBI primers were used for first-round RT-PCR of the TCR CDR3. TCRdb re-derived calls from the multiplex PCR reads in MiXCR, one entry per CDR3 protein. The sample includes around 520,000 distinct CDR3 sequences, 14% of them seen just once. Sequencing input: blood. The receptors derive from a woman under 30 with Graves' hyperthyroidism.

This chain connects TRBV7-9 to TRBJ2-5; TRBD2 matches at 8 bases. The CDR3 is made up of 15 amino acids. The germline V gene has CDR1 SEHNR and CDR2 FQNEAQ (reference sequence). The V gene end was trimmed by 2 bases and the J gene end by 4 bases; junction bases not matched to a gene: 6. The CDR3: CASSLLGLAGETQYF. Written as DNA, the CDR3 is TGTGCCAGCAGCTTATTAGGGCTAGCGGGAGAGACCCAGTACTTC.

Many counts were recorded for this clonotype. V is TRBV18 and J is TRBJ1-5; 9 bases fit TRBD1. Trimming took 6 bases from V and 3 from J; bases not matched to a gene: 6. Per germline, CDR1 KGHSH and CDR2 LQKENI. This CDR3 has 15 amino acids. The CDR3 loop reads CASSPGTGNNQPQHF. In nucleotides, the CDR3 is TGTGCCAGCTCCCCCGGGACAGGGAACAATCAGCCCCAGCATTTT. The full variable domain, its missing parts supplied by reference TRBV18 and TRBJ1-5, is NAGVMQNPRHLVRRRGQEARLRCSPMKGHSHVYWYRQLPEEGLKFMVYLQKENIIDESGMPKERFSAEFPKEGPSILRIQQVVRGDSAAYFCASSPGTGNNQPQHFGDGTRLSIL.

In its sample, this clonotype was seen many times. This chain joins TRBV7-9 and TRBJ2-5; the match to TRBD2 covers 8 bases. Germline loops: CDR1 SEHNR, CDR2 FQNEAQ (reference sequence). V was pared by 7 bases and J by 2 bases, with 12 bases of the junction left unmatched. The CDR3 is 16 residues long. The CDR3 loop is CASTASAGAWQETQYF. In nucleotides, the CDR3 is TGTGCCAGCACCGCCTCAGCGGGAGCTTGGCAAGAGACCCAGTACTTC.

This clonotype was detected only a few times. A read error is possible here, since a much larger clone lies one base away. This rearrangement joins TRBV27 to TRBJ1-2; 9 nucleotides align to TRBD1. V was pared by 7 bases and J by 7 bases, with 4 bases of the junction left unmatched. There are 12 residues in the CDR3. Germline values: CDR1 MNHEY, CDR2 SMNVEV (reference sequence). The CDR3 nucleotides read TGTGCCAGCAAGGACAGGGGTTGTGGCTACACCTTC. Protein sequence: CASKDRGCGYTF.

This clonotype has at least ten counts. The rearrangement uses TRBV3-1 and TRBJ2-3; 9 nucleotides agree with TRBD2. The CDR3 extends over 17 amino acids. Germline CDR1 and CDR2: LGHDT and YNNKEL (reference sequence). V trimming: 4 bases; J trimming: 4 bases; junction bases outside the gene matches: 12. CDR3 DNA sequence: TGTGCCAGCAGCCCTGCCAATAGCGGGAGCCCCTCAGATACGCAGTATTTT. Amino acid sequence: CASSPANSGSPSDTQYF.

This clonotype was counted at least ten times. V usage is TRBV11-3 and J usage is TRBJ1-1, with D hard to call. This CDR3 has 13 amino acids. Trimming left V 2 bases short and J 4 bases short, with 8 bases between. Germline lookup yields CDR1 SGHNT and CDR2 YENEEA. CDR3 nucleotide sequence: TGTGCCAGCAGCTTATCACTGCTCACTGAAGCTTTCTTT. Amino acids: CASSLSLLTEAFF.

In this sample, this clonotype turned up many times. The chain employs TRBV29-1 and TRBJ1-1; no firm D call. Trimming shortened V by 6 bases and J by 3 bases, and 11 bases separated the two germline ends. The CDR3 sequence is 12 residues long. Looked up from germline, CDR1 is SQVTM and CDR2 is ANQGSEA. The CDR3 region has the DNA TGCAGCGTACAAGGCCATTACACTGAAGCTTTCTTT. It translates to CSVQGHYTEAFF.

In its sample, this clonotype was seen a few times. A much larger clone is a single base away; this may be a read error. This likely comes from a read error, as the CDR3 has no conserved phenylalanine or tryptophan at its end. This chain uses TRBV12-3 or TRBV12-4 with TRBJ2-5; D may correspond to TRBD1 or TRBD2 (5 bases each). V shed 3 bases and J shed 2 bases, with 10 bases lying between them. This CDR3 has 14 amino acids. The DNA for the CDR3 is TGTGCCAGCAGTTTCGGGACGATTCAAGAGACCCAGTACTCC. Amino acids: CASSFGTIQETQYS.

The V and J genes are TRBV10-2 and TRBJ2-6; 7 bases are shared with TRBD1. With V trimmed by 5 bases and J by 4 bases, 5 bases remained unmatched. This CDR3 has 15 residues. Germline assignment: CDR1 WSHSY and CDR2 SAAADI. This CDR3 is CASSWGQTGANVLTF. The CDR3, as DNA: TGCGCCAGCAGTTGGGGACAGACCGGGGCCAACGTCCTGACTTTC.

This clonotype was picked up many times. This chain connects TRBV20-1 to TRBJ2-1; tentative D call: TRBD2 (6 bases). The germline V gene has CDR1 DFQATT and CDR2 SNEGSKA (reference sequence). V was clipped by 6 bases and J by 4 bases, with 19 bases between them. There are 15 residues in the CDR3. The CDR3 bases are TGCAGTGCCCCCAACGCGGGCCGGGGGTACAATGAGCAGTTCTTC. Its protein product is CSAPNAGRGYNEQFF.

The chain combines TRBV3-1 with TRBJ1-1; D might be TRBD1 (5 bases). This CDR3 has 13 amino acids. Germline CDR1 LGHDT, CDR2 YNNKEL (reference sequence). The ends were cut back, 7 bases at V and 4 bases at J, with 13 bases in the middle. CDR3 protein: CASTLLGGTEAFF. The CDR3 DNA reads TGTGCCAGCACCTTGCTGGGGGGCACTGAAGCTTTCTTT.

This clonotype has at least ten counts. V is TRBV18 and J is TRBJ2-4; 8 nucleotides line up with TRBD1. The germline V gene encodes CDR1 KGHSH and CDR2 LQKENI. The CDR3 length is 15 residues. The junction had 6 bases not matched to a gene; V was cut back by 4 bases and J by 4 bases. The CDR3 loop is CASSQERTGKNIQYF. The CDR3 nucleotides are TGTGCCAGCTCACAAGAGAGGACAGGGAAAAACATTCAGTACTTC. Variable domain in full (rest from reference TRBV18 and TRBJ2-4): NAGVMQNPRHLVRRRGQEARLRCSPMKGHSHVYWYRQLPEEGLKFMVYLQKENIIDESGMPKERFSAEFPKEGPSILRIQQVVRGDSAAYFCASSQERTGKNIQYFGAGTRLSVL.

This clonotype was seen many times. The chain joins TRBV2 to TRBJ2-7; 14 nucleotides align to TRBD2. This CDR3 spans 14 amino acids. The germline CDR1 and CDR2 sequences are SNHLY and FYNNEI. V was clipped by 4 bases and J by 6 bases; unmatched bases: 2. The CDR3 region is CASSGTSGRPEQYF. DNA of the CDR3: TGTGCCAGCAGTGGGACTAGCGGGAGGCCCGAGCAGTACTTC.

In its sample, this clonotype was seen many times. The gene calls are TRBV12-5 and TRBJ2-5; a weak D match, TRBD1 (5 bases). V shed 5 bases and J shed 1 base, with 14 bases lying between them. Germline CDR1 and CDR2: LGHNT and FRNRAP. The CDR3 loop spans 15 amino acids. The CDR3, as DNA: TGTGCTAGTGGTCCCACGAGCAGGGTCCAAGAGACCCAGTACTTC. Protein product: CASGPTSRVQETQYF.

Ten or more counts support this clonotype. V usage is TRBV3-1 and J usage is TRBJ1-2; 8 bases are a match to TRBD1. Trimming took 11 bases from V and 8 from J; bases not matched to a gene: 10. The germline CDR1 and CDR2 sequences are LGHDT and YNNKEL (reference sequence). CDR3 length: 12 amino acids. CDR3 in DNA: TGTGCCTCCTCGACAGGGGCGCAGGGCTACACCTTC. Its translation is CASSTGAQGYTF.

This clonotype was observed many times. V and J are TRBV10-3 and TRBJ1-2, with a weak D call TRBD1 (5 bases). The CDR3 has 15 residues. V dropped 0 bases and J dropped 0 bases, with 8 bases sitting between them. Looked up from germline, CDR1 is ENHRY and CDR2 is SYGVKD. The CDR3 sequence: CAISESKGANYGYTF. As DNA, the CDR3 is TGTGCCATCAGTGAGTCCAAAGGGGCTAACTATGGCTACACCTTC.

This clonotype was counted ten times or more. V gene TRBV5-1 combines with J gene TRBJ1-1, with TRBD1 as a possible D gene (5 bases). This CDR3 has 15 amino acids. Trimming cost V 4 bases and J 1 base, with 14 bases left between them. The V gene's germline CDR1 is SGHRS and CDR2 YFSETQ. This chain's CDR3 is CASSKHRNTNTEAFF. The DNA of the CDR3 is TGCGCCAGCAGCAAGCACAGGAACACGAACACTGAAGCTTTCTTT.

The chain has TRBV20-1 and TRBJ1-2; D call uncertain. The length of the CDR3 is 13 residues. Germline values: CDR1 DFQATT, CDR2 SNEGSKA (reference sequence). V lost 5 bases and J lost 2, with 12 bases in between. The CDR3 DNA sequence: TGCAGTGCTGGAAAGGATGAAAACTATGGCTACACCTTC. The encoded protein is CSAGKDENYGYTF.

This clonotype was observed at least ten times. The chain recombines TRBV5-1 with TRBJ2-1; 9 bases match TRBD2. Germline CDR1 SGHRS, CDR2 YFSETQ. The V gene end was trimmed by 3 bases and the J gene end by 1 base; junction bases not matched to a gene: 17. The CDR3 is made up of 20 amino acids. CDR3 amino acids: CASSSPYGLAFRESYNEQFF. The CDR3, as DNA: TGCGCCAGCAGCTCACCTTACGGACTAGCGTTTAGGGAATCCTACAATGAGCAGTTCTTC.

This clonotype was seen many times. V gene TRBV9 combines with J gene TRBJ2-1; possible D gene TRBD1, 6 bases. CDR3 size: 16 residues. The germline CDR1 and CDR2 sequences are SGDLS and YYNGEE. Between the trimmed V and J ends, which lost 0 bases and 2 bases, there was a span of 12 bases. CDR3 sequence: CASSVAPGAAYNEQFF. Written as DNA, the CDR3 is TGTGCCAGCAGCGTAGCTCCAGGGGCGGCCTACAATGAGCAGTTCTTC.

This chain joins TRBV27 and TRBJ1-1, with a tentative D call TRBD1 (5 bases). Trimming removed 6 bases at V and 5 bases at J, with 10 bases between. The germline V gene has CDR1 MNHEY and CDR2 SMNVEV (reference sequence). The CDR3 is made up of 12 amino acids. DNA of the CDR3: TGTGCCAGCAGCGACAGTCCGACTGAAGCTTTCTTT. Translation gives CASSDSPTEAFF.

The V call is TRBV11-3, the J call TRBJ2-1, with 9 bases that match TRBD1. Losses at the gene ends were 5 bases for V and 3 bases for J; bases not matched to a gene: 11. This CDR3 has 17 residues. Germline-derived CDR1 and CDR2 are SGHNT and YENEEA. CDR3 amino acids: CASSLGGWTGDYNEQFF. The CDR3 DNA reads TGTGCCAGCAGCCTCGGTGGTTGGACAGGGGACTACAATGAGCAGTTCTTC.

This clonotype was observed at least ten times. V and J are TRBV10-3 and TRBJ2-3; TRBD2 is a possible D gene (5 bases). V was pared by 2 bases and J by 0 bases, with 12 bases between. Per germline, CDR1 ENHRY and CDR2 SYGVKD. CDR3 length equals 16 residues. The CDR3 nucleotides are TGTGCCATCAGTGAGACCCGACGGACTAGCACAGATACGCAGTATTTT. It codes for CAISETRRTSTDTQYF.

The rearrangement links TRBV9 to TRBJ2-1; a possible D gene is TRBD2 (5 bases). V gave up 5 bases and J gave up 0 bases, with 18 bases separating them. The germline CDR1 and CDR2 sequences are SGDLS and YYNGEE. The CDR3 spans 17 residues. The CDR3 DNA reads as TGTGCCAGCAGTCACTCCCCAGCGGAGAGCTCCTACAATGAGCAGTTCTTC. Its translation: CASSHSPAESSYNEQFF.

This clonotype was recorded at least ten times. The chain links TRBV6-2 or TRBV6-3 to TRBJ2-7; 14 nucleotides line up with TRBD2. Germline V gene lookup returns CDR1 MNHEY and CDR2 SVGEGT. The CDR3 sequence is 16 residues long. Unmatched junction bases numbered 6, after V lost 6 bases and J lost 2 bases. In nucleotides, the CDR3 is TGTGCCAGCAGCCCCCTGGGACTAGCGGGAGCCTACGAGCAGTACGTC. Translation: CASSPLGLAGAYEQYV.

The chain carries TRBV6-2 or TRBV6-3 and TRBJ2-2; D is unclear. V was trimmed by 1 base and J by 2 bases, leaving 8 bases between them. Per the germline V gene, CDR1 is MNHEY and CDR2 is SVGEGT. The length of the CDR3 is 15 residues. The CDR3 protein is CASSYFAINTGELFF. The CDR3 DNA sequence: TGTGCCAGCAGTTACTTCGCTATAAACACCGGGGAGCTGTTTTTT.

CDR3 sequence: CSARGDGPEGYTF. The CDR3 nucleotides read TGCAGTGCTAGAGGGGACGGGCCAGAAGGCTACACCTTC. The J gene is TRBJ1-2, the V gene TRBV20-1, with a weak D call TRBD1 (5 bases). CDR3 length: 13 residues. Germline V gene sequence: CDR1 DFQATT, CDR2 SNEGSKA (reference sequence). Trimming pared 1 base from V and 8 bases from J, leaving 14 bases between.

This clonotype was seen many times. The chain has TRBV2 and TRBJ1-2, with D perhaps matching TRBD1 (6 bases). Germline V gene data show CDR1 as SNHLY and CDR2 as FYNNEI. V shed 8 bases and J shed 5 bases, with 15 bases lying between them. The CDR3 extends over 13 amino acids. This CDR3 is CASGSQGVYGYTF. Here the CDR3 DNA reads TGTGCCAGCGGCTCACAGGGTGTGTATGGCTACACCTTC. Drawing the rest from reference TRBV2 and TRBJ1-2, the complete variable domain is EPEVTQTPSHQVTQMGQEVILRCVPISNHLYFYWYRQILGQKVEFLVSFYNNEISEKSEIFDDQFSVERPDGSNFTLKIRSTKLEDSAMYFCASGSQGVYGYTFGSGTRLTVV.

This clonotype was picked up many times. This sequence joins TRBV11-2 and TRBJ1-3; D is possibly TRBD1 (5 bases). Trimming took off 5 bases at V and 4 bases at J, with 12 bases between the two ends. Germline-derived CDR1 and CDR2 are SGHAT and FQNNGV. The CDR3 is made up of 14 amino acids. The CDR3 nucleotides read TGTGCCAGCAGCCCGGGGGAAGCGGGAAACACCATATATTTT. Its translation: CASSPGEAGNTIYF.

The rearrangement joins TRBV12-3 or TRBV12-4 to TRBJ2-7, with no clear D. V was clipped by 2 bases and J by 3 bases, with 8 bases between them. The CDR3 spans 13 residues. For the CDR3, the DNA is TGTGCCAGCAGTTTAATGCAGCACTACGAGCAGTACTTC. Translation gives CASSLMQHYEQYF.